One TCR beta chain is described in this entry. Its specificity is unknown. These data belong to a study of cytomegalovirus exposure and HLA in healthy donors. Study-wide findings and caveats: Most TCR sequences were uncommon, yet certain public TCRs appeared in many donors. A missense variant in DCLRE1C was later tied to TCR beta V- and J-gene trimming.

Trimming stripped 0 bases from V and 8 bases from J, with 14 bases between. Germline loops: CDR1 LGHNA, CDR2 YNFKEQ. This CDR3 region has 15 residues. PCR was performed using 60 Vbeta and 13 Jbeta primers. Sequencing was performed with immunoSEQ multiplex PCR; in TCRdb, only in-frame clones are kept and a portion is missing. The sample comprises about 130,000 clones, around 80% of which are singletons, and approximately 1.7% rests with the top ten. The sequence came from a woman aged 50 to 65 in good health and CMV-seronegative. This sequence joins TRBV4-2 and TRBJ2-1; TRBD2 might be the D (5 bases). The specimen was PBMCs. CDR3 region: CASSQDEGVLDEQFF. The CDR3 DNA is TGTGCCAGCAGCCAAGATGAGGGAGTCTTAGATGAGCAGTTCTTC.